The 19 T cell receptor beta chains below come from one sample, sequenced in a study of Ad26.COV2.S vaccination and SARS-CoV-2 variants. The repertoire was sequenced with immunoSEQ multiplex PCR; TCRdb's copy has only in-frame clones and lacks some. The sample holds about 380,000 clones, roughly four fifths seen once. The sample's treatment: about 20 received Ad26.COV2.S at low or high dose, single or two shots; 5 received placebo; per-sample allocation not given. It was on day 63 after the first vaccine or placebo injection that samples were taken. This specimen was peripheral blood, taken in a trial of Ad26.COV2.S vaccine versus placebo. The source is a person between 18 and 65 years old who received the Ad26.COV2.S COVID-19 vaccine or a placebo.

This chain links TRBV10-1 with TRBJ1-1; 7 bases are a match to TRBD1. With 8 bases clipped from V and 1 base from J, the junction kept 7 bases outside the gene matches. CDR1 and CDR2 (germline): WNHNN, SYGVQD (reference sequence). The CDR3 is 14 residues long. The CDR3 reads CASYDRVGNTEAFF. In DNA, the CDR3 is TGCGCCAGCTACGACAGGGTCGGGAACACTGAAGCTTTCTTT.

This clone was seen a handful of times. The chain has TRBV6-2 or TRBV6-3 and TRBJ1-6; D call uncertain. There are 16 residues in the CDR3. Trimming removed 3 bases at V and 0 bases at J, with 9 bases between. Germline loops: CDR1 MNHEY, CDR2 SVGEGT. DNA for the CDR3: TGTGCCAGCAGTTATTTTTGGGTCTCCTATAATTCACCCCTCCACTTT. This gives the protein CASSYFWVSYNSPLHF.

The rearrangement links TRBV2 to TRBJ1-6; D call uncertain. The CDR3 contains 14 residues. Germline values: CDR1 SNHLY, CDR2 FYNNEI. V was shortened by 3 bases and J by 12 bases, with 15 bases between the two germline ends. In DNA, the CDR3 is TGTGCCAGCAGTGATCGCTTCGCCAGCGGACCCCTCCACTTT. This codes for CASSDRFASGPLHF.

The CDR3 bases are TGTGCCAGCAGTTCCCAATCCAACTATGGCTACACCTTC. This encodes CASSSQSNYGYTF. The gene calls are TRBV27 and TRBJ1-2; D is unresolved. V dropped 4 bases and J dropped 2 bases, with 8 bases sitting between them. Per germline, CDR1 MNHEY and CDR2 SMNVEV (reference sequence). The length of the CDR3 is 13 residues.

CDR3 loop: CSARVGQTQYF. As DNA, the CDR3 is TGCAGTGCTAGAGTAGGGCAGACGCAGTATTTT. The V call is TRBV20-1, the J call TRBJ2-3; D not certain. The CDR3 runs 11 residues. Germline CDR1 is DFQATT and CDR2 is SNEGSKA (reference sequence). Between the trimmed V and J ends, which lost 1 base and 9 bases, there was a span of 8 bases.

V is TRBV6-5 and J is TRBJ1-5; a weak D match, TRBD1 (6 bases). The CDR3 loop spans 15 amino acids. The ends were cut back, 5 bases at V and 0 bases at J, with 11 bases in the middle. Germline V lookup: CDR1 MNHEY, CDR2 SVGAGI. The CDR3: CASSQGLNSNQPQHF. Here the CDR3 DNA reads TGTGCCAGCAGTCAGGGGCTTAATAGCAATCAGCCCCAGCATTTT.

This sequence joins TRBV19 and TRBJ1-6, with D perhaps matching TRBD1 (6 bases). The CDR3 contains 12 residues. V was cut by 8 bases and J by 7 bases, with 9 bases left in between. The germline CDR1 and CDR2 sequences are LNHDA and SQIVND (reference sequence). Here the CDR3 reads CASSDRNSPLHF. The DNA for the CDR3 is TGTGCCAGTTCGGACAGAAATTCACCCCTCCACTTT.

This clone appeared a single time. J is TRBJ2-1 and V is TRBV19; 8 bases line up with TRBD2. The CDR3 sequence is 17 residues long. Germline CDR1 LNHDA, CDR2 SQIVND (reference sequence). V lost 7 bases to trimming and J lost 2 bases; unmatched junction nucleotides: 13. CDR3 sequence reads: CASTPSAGTRTYNEQFF. CDR3 nucleotides: TGTGCCAGTACCCCCTCGGCGGGGACTAGGACCTACAATGAGCAGTTCTTC.

This chain joins TRBV9 and TRBJ1-1, with TRBD1 identical over 9 bases. This CDR3 contains 13 residues. Per the germline V gene, CDR1 is SGDLS and CDR2 is YYNGEE. Trimming at V came to 3 bases and at J to 9 bases, leaving 6 bases not matched to a gene. This CDR3 reads CASSDRTGAQAFF. The CDR3 DNA follows: TGTGCCAGCAGCGATAGGACAGGGGCCCAAGCTTTCTTT.

The chain carries TRBV5-1 and TRBJ1-1, with no clear D. Trimming took 0 bases from V and 1 from J, leaving 7 bases between them. Germline CDR1 is SGHRS and CDR2 is YFSETQ. CDR3 size: 14 residues. The CDR3 here is CASSLATANTEAFF. Here the CDR3 DNA reads TGCGCCAGCAGCTTGGCGACGGCGAACACTGAAGCTTTCTTT.

This chain connects TRBV19 to TRBJ1-5; D uncertain. Trimming pared 1 base from V and 9 bases from J, leaving 13 bases between. Germline CDR1 LNHDA, CDR2 SQIVND (reference sequence). This CDR3 spans 14 amino acids. This CDR3 reads CASSIGEGPGPQHF. CDR3 in DNA: TGTGCCAGTAGTATAGGAGAGGGTCCCGGGCCCCAGCATTTT.

The chain has TRBV19 and TRBJ1-5; D is uncertain. Trimming removed 3 bases at V and 6 bases at J, with 15 bases between. There are 15 residues in the CDR3. Germline CDR1 and CDR2: LNHDA and SQIVND (reference sequence). CDR3 in DNA: TGTGCCAGTAGTATCGGTCCCCTCGTTGGTCAGCCCCAGCATTTT. It translates to CASSIGPLVGQPQHF. Full variable domain (outside the CDR3, taken from reference TRBV19 and TRBJ1-5): DGGITQSPKYLFRKEGQNVTLSCEQNLNHDAMYWYRQDPGQGLRLIYYSQIVNDFQKGDIAEGYSVSREKKESFPLTVTSAQKNPTAFYLCASSIGPLVGQPQHFGDGTRLSIL.

In its sample, this clone was seen once. The chain employs TRBV3-1 (or the pseudogene TRBV3-2) and TRBJ1-5; a possible D gene is TRBD1 (5 bases). CDR1 and CDR2 from the germline V gene are LGHDT and YNNKEL (reference sequence). This CDR3 spans 16 amino acids. V lost 4 bases and J lost 11, with 24 bases in between. CDR3 loop: CASSPVPRQRLGAQHF. CDR3 nucleotide sequence: TGTGCCAGCAGCCCGGTTCCGAGACAGCGCTTAGGGGCCCAGCATTTT.

This clone has just a few counts. The genes are TRBV7-3 and TRBJ2-1, with 10 bases lining up with TRBD2. The length of the CDR3 is 15 residues. V shed 5 bases, J shed 0 bases, and the junction held 1 base outside the gene matches. CDR1 and CDR2 (germline): SGHTA, FQGTGA. The CDR3 loop is CASSPSGSSYNEQFF. CDR3 bases: TGTGCCAGCAGCCCTAGCGGGAGCTCCTACAATGAGCAGTTCTTC.

This chain links TRBV5-1 with TRBJ1-1; no firm D call. Germline V lookup: CDR1 SGHRS, CDR2 YFSETQ. Trimming cost V 1 base and J 1 base, with 5 bases left between them. The CDR3 runs 13 residues. CDR3 sequence reads: CASSLSQNTEAFF. DNA of the CDR3: TGCGCCAGCAGCTTGAGTCAGAACACTGAAGCTTTCTTT.

This clone was picked up a small number of times. This sample also contains other DNA sequences that code for the same CDR3. The chain couples TRBV12-3 or TRBV12-4 to TRBJ2-2; D remains unclear. The CDR3 covers 12 residues. V was shortened by 5 bases and J by 7 bases, with 8 bases between the two germline ends. This CDR3 is CASSLVGGELFF. In DNA form, the CDR3 reads TGTGCCAGCAGTCTGGTGGGCGGGGAGCTGTTTTTT.

This clone was seen a few times. The chain couples TRBV11-3 to TRBJ1-3, with 7 bases identical to TRBD1. V shed 1 base, J shed 0 bases, and the junction held 3 bases outside the gene matches. Germline V gives CDR1 SGHNT, CDR2 YENEEA. There are 16 residues in the CDR3. CDR3 nucleotide sequence: TGTGCCAGCAGCTTAGTTCCAGGGGGCTCTGGAAACACCATATATTTT. This sequence encodes CASSLVPGGSGNTIYF.

In its sample, this clone was seen a few times. The chain employs TRBV11-3 and TRBJ2-7; 9 bases agree with TRBD1. CDR3 length: 15 residues. J was trimmed by 4 bases and V by 5 bases; bases with no gene match: 9. Germline CDR1 and CDR2: SGHNT and YENEEA. The CDR3 spells CASSRSGQGWYEQYF. In nucleotides, the CDR3 is TGTGCCAGCAGCCGATCGGGACAGGGATGGTACGAGCAGTACTTC. The entire variable domain, with the rest obtained from reference TRBV11-3 and TRBJ2-7, is as follows: EAGVVQSPRYKIIEKKQPVAFWCNPISGHNTLYWYLQNLGQGPELLIRYENEEAVDDSQLPKDRFSAERLKGVDSTLKIQPAELGDSAVYLCASSRSGQGWYEQYFGPGTRLTVT.

The table lists this clone with a count of one. The chain couples TRBV9 to TRBJ1-2, with a weak D call TRBD1 (6 bases). Germline CDR1 is SGDLS and CDR2 is YYNGEE. The V end lost 6 bases, the J end lost 3 bases, and 12 bases lay between the germline ends. The CDR3 contains 13 residues. The CDR3 DNA sequence: TGTGCCAGCAACGCCGAGGGGGACTATGGCTACACCTTC. This translates into CASNAEGDYGYTF.